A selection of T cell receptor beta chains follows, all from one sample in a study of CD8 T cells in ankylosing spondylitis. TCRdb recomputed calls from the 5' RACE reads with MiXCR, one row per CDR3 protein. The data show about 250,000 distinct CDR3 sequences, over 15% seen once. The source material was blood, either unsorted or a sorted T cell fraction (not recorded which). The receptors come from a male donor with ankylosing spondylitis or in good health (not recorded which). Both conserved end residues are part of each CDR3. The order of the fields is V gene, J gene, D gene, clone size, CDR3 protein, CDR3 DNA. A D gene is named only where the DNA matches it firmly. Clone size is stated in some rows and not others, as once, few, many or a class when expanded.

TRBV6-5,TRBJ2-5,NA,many,CASSYSGVEETQYF,TGTGCCAGCAGTTACTCAGGGGTCGAAGAGACCCAGTACTTC
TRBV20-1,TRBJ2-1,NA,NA,CSASGGDNEQFF,TGCAGTGCTAGTGGCGGGGACAATGAGCAGTTCTTC
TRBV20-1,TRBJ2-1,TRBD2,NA,CSARAGAANEQFF,TGCAGTGCCAGAGCGGGAGCGGCCAATGAGCAGTTCTTC
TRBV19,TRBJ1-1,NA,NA,CASSMGQTFDNTEAFF,TGTGCCAGTAGTATGGGGCAGACATTTGACAACACTGAAGCTTTCTTT
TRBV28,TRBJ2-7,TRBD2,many,CASSSTGTSGMVYEQYF,TGTGCCAGCAGTTCGACCGGGACTAGCGGGATGGTCTACGAGCAGTACTTC
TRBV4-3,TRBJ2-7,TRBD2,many,CASSPGLATYEQYF,TGCGCCAGCAGTCCGGGACTAGCTACCTACGAGCAGTACTTC
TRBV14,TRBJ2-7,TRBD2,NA,CASSLTSGIYEQYF,TGTGCCAGCAGCCTGACTAGCGGGATCTACGAGCAGTACTTC
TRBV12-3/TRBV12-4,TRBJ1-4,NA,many,CASRPGHLNEKLFF,TGTGCCAGCAGACCGGGACACCTCAATGAAAAACTGTTTTTT
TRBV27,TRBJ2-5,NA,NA,CASSLSVGGEWETQYF,TGTGCCAGCAGTTTATCGGTGGGGGGAGAGTGGGAGACCCAGTACTTC
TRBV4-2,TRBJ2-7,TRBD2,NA,CASSHEGLAGAYEQYF,TGTGCCAGCAGCCACGAGGGACTAGCGGGAGCCTACGAGCAGTACTTC
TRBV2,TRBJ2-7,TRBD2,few,CASSELAESYEQYF,TGTGCCAGCAGTGAACTAGCGGAGTCCTACGAGCAGTACTTC
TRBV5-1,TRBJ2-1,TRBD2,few,CASSLLAGDYNEQFF,TGCGCCAGCAGCTTACTAGCGGGAGATTACAATGAGCAGTTCTTC
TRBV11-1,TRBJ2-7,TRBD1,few,CASKLGQGDYEQYF,TGTGCCAGCAAGCTGGGACAGGGGGACTACGAGCAGTACTTC
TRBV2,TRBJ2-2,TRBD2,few,CASSGWLAGLDTGELFF,TGTGCCAGCAGTGGGTGGCTAGCGGGATTGGACACCGGGGAGCTGTTTTTT
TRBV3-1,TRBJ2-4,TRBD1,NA,CASSQRTGDGLAKNIQYF,TGTGCCAGCAGCCAACGGACAGGCGACGGATTAGCCAAAAACATTCAGTACTTC
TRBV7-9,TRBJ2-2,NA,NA,CASSSLRSLGELFF,TGTGCCAGCAGCTCTTTAAGGTCCCTCGGGGAGCTGTTTTTT
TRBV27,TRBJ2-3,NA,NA,CASSPFPSDTQYF,TGTGCCAGCAGTCCATTTCCATCAGATACGCAGTATTTT
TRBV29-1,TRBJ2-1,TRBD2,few,CSVAGTSATYNEQFF,TGCAGCGTGGCCGGGACTAGCGCTACCTACAATGAGCAGTTCTTC
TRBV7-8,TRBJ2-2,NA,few,CASRLSSRWGAILNTGELFF,TGTGCCAGCAGATTATCATCCCGGTGGGGGGCAATATTGAACACCGGGGAGCTGTTTTTT
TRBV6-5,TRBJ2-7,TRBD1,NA,CASSIDRGSYEQYF,TGTGCCAGCAGTATCGACAGGGGATCCTACGAGCAGTACTTC
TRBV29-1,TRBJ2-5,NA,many,CSVEAETQYF,TGCAGCGTCGAAGCAGAGACCCAGTACTTC
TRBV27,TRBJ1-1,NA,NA,CASSIGASGNTEAFF,TGTGCCAGCTCAATCGGGGCATCGGGGAACACTGAAGCTTTCTTT
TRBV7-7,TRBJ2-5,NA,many,CASSLPGQETQYF,TGTGCTAGCAGCTTACCAGGGCAAGAGACCCAGTACTTC
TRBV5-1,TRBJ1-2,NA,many,CASSPTDNYGYTF,TGCGCCAGCAGCCCGACAGATAACTATGGCTACACCTTC
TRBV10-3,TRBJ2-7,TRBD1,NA,CAIKQQGEEQYF,TGTGCCATCAAACAACAGGGGGAAGAGCAGTACTTC
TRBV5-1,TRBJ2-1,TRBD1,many,CASSLDRAEYNEQFF,TGCGCCAGCAGTCTCGACAGGGCCGAATACAATGAGCAGTTCTTC
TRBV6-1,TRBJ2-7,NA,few,CASSESGEQYF,TGTGCCAGCAGTGAATCGGGCGAGCAGTACTTC
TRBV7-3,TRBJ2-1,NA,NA,CASSFSPDSYNEQFF,TGTGCCAGCAGCTTCTCACCCGACTCCTACAATGAGCAGTTCTTC
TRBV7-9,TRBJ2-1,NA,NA,CASSLPNEQFF,TGTGCCAGCAGCCTCCCAAATGAGCAGTTCTTC
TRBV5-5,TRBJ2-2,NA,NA,CASSFLDITNTGELVF,TGTGCCAGCAGCTTCCTGGACATAACGAACACCGGGGAGCTGGTTTTT
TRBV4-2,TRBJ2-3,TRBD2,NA,CASSQGLAGGNTDTQYF,TGTGCCAGCAGCCAAGGCTTGGCGGGAGGGAACACAGATACGCAGTATTTT
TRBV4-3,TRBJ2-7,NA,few,CASSQDFGLAYEQYF,TGCGCCAGCAGCCAAGACTTCGGTTTGGCCTACGAGCAGTACTTC
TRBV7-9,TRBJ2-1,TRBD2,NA,CASSFPSGTRLEQFF,TGTGCCAGCAGCTTCCCTAGCGGGACCAGACTTGAGCAGTTCTTC
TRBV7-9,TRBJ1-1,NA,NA,CASSSPQGPRAFF,TGTGCCAGCAGCTCCCCTCAAGGGCCCCGAGCTTTCTTT
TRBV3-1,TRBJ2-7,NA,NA,CASSQGVYEQYF,TGTGCCAGCAGCCAAGGTGTGTACGAGCAGTACTTC
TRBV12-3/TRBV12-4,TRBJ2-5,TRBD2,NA,CASSLWLAGAGETQYF,TGTGCCAGCAGTTTGTGGCTAGCGGGAGCTGGTGAGACCCAGTACTTC
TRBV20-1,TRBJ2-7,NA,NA,CSARSESSYEQYF,TGCAGTGCTAGGTCCGAGAGCTCCTACGAGCAGTACTTC
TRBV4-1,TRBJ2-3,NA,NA,CASSQEVGGTDTQYF,TGCGCCAGCAGCCAGGAGGTCGGGGGAACAGATACGCAGTATTTT
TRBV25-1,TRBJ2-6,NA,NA,CASSAGDHASGANVLTF,TGTGCCAGCAGTGCAGGGGACCATGCCTCTGGGGCCAACGTCCTGACTTTC
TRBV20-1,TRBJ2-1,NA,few,CSAPNDWDAVPYNEQFF,TGCAGTGCTCCTAACGACTGGGACGCCGTCCCCTACAATGAGCAGTTCTTC
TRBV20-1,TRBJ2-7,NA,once,CSASATETYEQYF,TGCAGTGCCTCGGCAACAGAGACCTACGAGCAGTACTTC
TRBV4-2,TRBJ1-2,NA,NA,CASSQGPGGTYGYTF,TGTGCCAGCAGCCAAGGCCCCGGGGGAACCTATGGCTACACCTTC
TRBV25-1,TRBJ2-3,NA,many,CASSDLVHADTQYF,TGTGCCAGCAGTGACTTGGTCCACGCAGATACGCAGTATTTT
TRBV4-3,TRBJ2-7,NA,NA,CASSQEKDSMTYEQYF,TGCGCCAGCAGCCAAGAAAAGGACAGCATGACCTACGAGCAGTACTTC
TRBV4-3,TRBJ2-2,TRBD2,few,CASSQGTSGSGPNTGELFF,TGCGCCAGCAGCCAGGGGACTAGCGGGAGCGGGCCGAACACCGGGGAGCTGTTTTTT
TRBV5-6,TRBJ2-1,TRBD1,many,CASSTWTGYNEQFF,TGTGCCAGCAGCACCTGGACAGGGTACAATGAGCAGTTCTTC
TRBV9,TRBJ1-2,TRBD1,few,CASSVAGDRDATYGYTF,TGTGCCAGCAGCGTAGCGGGGGACAGGGACGCCACATATGGCTACACCTTC